The sequence of this T cell receptor beta chain was determined in a study of regulatory T cells in long-lasting Graves disease (dated by TCRdb to the early 2020s). Regarding the complete study: Patients with newly diagnosed Graves' disease had been on antithyroid drugs for under 3 months. Patients with persistent Graves' disease were compared with patients with newly diagnosed Graves' disease using TCR sequencing and RNA sequencing of peripheral blood. The study was conducted in China and was registered as a clinical trial. A total of around 35 samples underwent TCR sequencing, from around 13 patients with persistent Graves' disease and approximately 20 patients with newly diagnosed Graves' disease.

This clonotype was recorded many times. This clone's antigen is unknown. No base-level quality is on record; no much larger clone is a single base apart. Results and caveats for the whole study, not just this receptor: Persistent Graves' disease patients showed lower TCR Shannon entropy and fewer highly expanded clones than newly diagnosed patients, suggesting clonal expansion. As a limitation, the authors acknowledged that the small sample size may reduce accuracy. Persistent patients shared more public clonotypes among themselves (around 2,500) than newly diagnosed patients did (more than 850). Peripheral blood alone was examined, since thyroid tissue, which constituted the primary lesion, could not be accessed. Preferential use of TRBV28, TRBJ1-2 and TRBJ2-5 was observed in persistent disease, whereas TRBV20-1 and TRBJ2-1 were favored in newly diagnosed disease. Only the TCR beta chain was sequenced and analyzed.

Libraries were built with multiplex PCR. Instrument on record: Illumina HiSeq 4000. To build TCR beta libraries, CDR3 regions were amplified by Arm-PCR using iRepertoire HTBI primers. PCR products were gel purified before sequencing. The original methods were these. A total of 62 TRBV and 14 TRBJ segments were identified across samples and were used for gene usage analysis of CDR3 amino acid clonotypes. COPE and FqMerger were used to merge the filtered high-quality paired reads into contigs. Contigs were aligned with BLAST to IMGT TRBV, TRBD and TRBJ reference genes, and CDR3 was defined per IMGT. Any clonotype with a frequency above 0.1% was counted as a highly expanded clone. Shannon entropy served as the measure of repertoire diversity, while the Gini coefficient captured V-J evenness. A clonotype found in more than one individual was treated as public. Using fastp trimming at Q25 and MiXCR clonotype assembly, TCRdb reanalyzed the public sequencing data and kept in-frame beta chains. Each CDR3 protein appears once, grouped with its most common genes and DNA. The V and J calls and clone size come from TCRdb's table, not from the authors' own analysis. For this sample there are some 450,000 distinct CDR3 sequences; less than 20% appear just once. Clones ranked in the top ten supply 9.5% to 12% of the sample.

The time point label, read with the paper, signifies: newly diagnosed GD, antithyroid drugs for less than 3 months. For both TCR sequencing and RNA sequencing, RNA was extracted from PBMCs using TRIzol. The diagnosis of Graves' disease followed American Thyroid Association guidelines. Patients were recruited from an endocrinology department in Xi'an, China. Each patient gave approximately 9.7 milliliters of peripheral blood, collected in an EDTA anticoagulant tube. Ficoll Paque Plus density gradient separation was used to isolate PBMCs, and no further T cell sorting was done. RNA quality was checked with an Agilent 2100 Bioanalyzer and agarose gel, and concentration with a NanoDrop 2000. V and J lose 6 bases and 3 bases, and a span of 18 bases separates them. Reading the germline V gene (reference sequence) gives CDR1 DFQATT and CDR2 SNEGSKA. From cysteine to phenylalanine, the CDR3 is 14 amino acids long. Only CDR3 DNA is held: 42 bases, read in frame from base 1.

These data also featured in a second study, about T cells in Graves' hyperthyroidism and ophthalmopathy. From the second report: Graves' hyperthyroidism was defined as stable when no progression to ophthalmopathy occurred over 18 months of follow-up. The hyperthyroidism patients were between 18 and 65 years old and newly diagnosed, with a disease duration of less than 2 months. Patients with uncontrolled infections, other autoimmune diseases, pregnancy or lactation were excluded. Diagnoses were based on clinical symptoms, serum thyroxine and TRAb, thyroid ultrasound and orbital computed tomography. A first-round RT-PCR of the TCR CDR3 used the HTBI primer set with the Qiagen OneStep RT-PCR kit. Most expanded thyroid clonotypes (frequency above 0.001) were also detected in blood, a finding suggesting that blood repertoires may reflect thyroid immune responses. In cross-validation, a model built on a 13 V-J signature told ophthalmopathy apart from stable hyperthyroidism with about 90% sensitivity and roughly 81% specificity, and in testing the same model reached 80%/75%. In validation, progression to ophthalmopathy was predicted by the model with around 70% sensitivity and just over 72% specificity, a median of roughly six months before onset. To identify distinguishing TCR V-J signatures, a discovery cohort of 100 or so patients was used, comprising 43 with Graves' ophthalmopathy and some 60 with stable Graves' hyperthyroidism. An independent validation cohort of about 20 hyperthyroidism patients and approximately 16 patients who later progressed to ophthalmopathy tested prospective prediction of ophthalmopathy. The 95 to 100 discovery patients were randomly divided into training and test sets at a 7:3 ratio. In six Graves' hyperthyroidism patients, the study also compared T-cell repertoires from thyroid tissue with T-cell repertoires from blood. After blood sampling, hyperthyroidism patients were treated with methimazole at a starting dose of 30 mg daily, and ophthalmopathy patients were treated with high-dose intravenous methylprednisolone. Libraries were constructed in a second round of multiplex PCR, after which size selection and purification were carried out. The libraries were sequenced on an Illumina HiSeq2000 using paired-end 100 bp reads. Raw data were processed with SOAPnuke, discarding reads with adapters, uncalled bases, mean Phred below 15, or no exact constant-primer or identifier match. High-quality paired reads were merged using COPE v1.2.5, and each unique nucleotide sequence was defined as a clonotype. MiTCR v1.1 was used to align clonotypes to the IMGT TRBV, TRBD and TRBJ reference segments. The analysis included only V-J combinations with a frequency above 0.0001, which together covered around 99% of the repertoires. The TCS score was defined as F50 (clonal expansion) divided by E x V (chaos), with BLOSUM62-based TCRdist calculated between CDR3 peptides within each V-J. Welch's t-statistics and random forest reduced 500 to 650 V-J features to 13, which were used in a naive Bayes classifier (R e1071). No statistical method was used to set the sample size in advance, and investigators knew the group allocation. The paper reports TCR Vbeta CDR3 sequencing of about 140 peripheral blood samples: approximately 41 ophthalmopathy, under 80 hyperthyroidism and approximately 17 progressor patients.

Recombination joined TRBV20-1 with TRBJ2-7; TRBD2 is possibly the D segment (6 matching bases). The receptor was derived from a woman younger than 45 with Graves disease. Donor details come from another sample of the same person, matched by shared clones. The sequences come from peripheral blood mononuclear cells (PBMCs), collected at new diagnosis, from a patient treated with antithyroid drugs. The DNA sequence follows: TGCAGTGCCTTAAGGAGCGGAGGGATCTACGAGCAGTACTTC. It is translated as CSALRSGGIYEQYF.